This T cell receptor beta chain was found in a study of blood T cell repertoires in COVID-19. Study-wide context: COVID-19 samples from acute and convalescent phases originated in the United States, Italy and Spain. Sources were T cells, B-cell-depleted T cells, or PBMCs; the material itself was cDNA or gDNA.

Seattle cases were enrolled at active infection and followed longitudinally. V was clipped by 1 base and J by 1 base, with 8 bases between them. This CDR3 region has 15 residues. Per the germline V gene, CDR1 is MNHEY and CDR2 is SMNVEV (reference sequence). In the original analysis: Reference gene primer amplification yielded estimated nucleated cell counts. Repertoires were generated with immunoSEQ multiplex PCR, while TCRdb's copy carries only in-frame clones and drops some. That table furnishes V, J and clone size, whereas the DNA furnished D and trimming. The sample lists tens of thousands of clones; 81% were seen once.

This clonotype originated in a man of 80 years or more with COVID-19, enrolled during active disease. The V call is TRBV27, the J call TRBJ1-5, with no clear D. Specimen: peripheral blood. The CDR3 nucleotides are TGTGCCAGCAGTTTATTTGGCAGAAGCAATCAGCCCCAGCATTTT. Its protein product is CASSLFGRSNQPQHF.